Below are 18 T cell receptor beta chains sequenced from a single sample in a study of T cells in localized non-small cell lung cancer. The assay was immunoSEQ multiplex PCR, and TCRdb's table has in-frame clones only and misses some. The data hold some 17,000 clones, with 90% observed a single time. The material was peripheral blood mononuclear cells, obtained before any cancer treatment. The receptors were gathered from a woman aged 40-69 years with stage III lung adenocarcinoma.

The chain uses TRBV5-4 and TRBJ2-3; 10 positions agree with TRBD1. V was clipped by 6 bases and J by 4 bases; unmatched bases: 11. Germline CDR1 reads SGHNT; CDR2 reads YYREEE (reference sequence). This CDR3 comprises 16 residues. The CDR3 spells CASKPNWDRGPDTQYF. The CDR3 nucleotides read TGTGCCAGCAAACCCAATTGGGACAGGGGCCCAGATACGCAGTATTTT.

This chain connects TRBV7-9 to TRBJ2-3, with 13 bases identical to TRBD2. This CDR3 region has 17 residues. The ends lost 7 bases at V and 0 bases at J; junction bases unmatched: 7. Germline V lookup: CDR1 SEHNR, CDR2 FQNEAQ (reference sequence). The CDR3 sequence is CASKGTSGAPSTDTQYF. CDR3 nucleotides: TGTGCCAGCAAAGGGACTAGCGGGGCCCCTAGCACAGATACGCAGTATTTT.

V gene TRBV5-1 combines with J gene TRBJ2-5, with 9 bases matching TRBD1. The V and J ends lost 3 bases and 2 bases, in that order; junction bases with no gene match: 5. CDR3 size: 15 residues. Germline values: CDR1 SGHRS, CDR2 YFSETQ. The CDR3 here is CASSSLTGGQETQYF. The CDR3 bases are TGCGCCAGCAGCTCCTTGACAGGGGGACAAGAGACCCAGTACTTC.

The genes are TRBV5-4 and TRBJ1-4; TRBD1 agrees at 7 bases. This CDR3 region has 16 residues. The germline V gene encodes CDR1 SGHNT and CDR2 YYREEE (reference sequence). V was clipped by 3 bases and J by 0 bases; unmatched bases: 5. The CDR3 DNA reads as TGTGCCAGCAGCTCCAGACAGGGCTCAACTAATGAAAAACTGTTTTTT. Translated, it gives CASSSRQGSTNEKLFF.

The chain recombines TRBV5-5 with TRBJ2-7; D is perhaps TRBD1 (6 bases). CDR1 is SGHKS and CDR2 is YYEKEE in the germline V gene (reference sequence). The CDR3 has 15 residues. The V end was cut by 4 bases, the J end by 0 bases, with 14 bases between. The CDR3 is CASSGPKTGSYEQYF. DNA of the CDR3: TGTGCCAGCAGCGGACCTAAGACAGGCTCCTACGAGCAGTACTTC.

This clone is a singleton in its sample. The chain carries TRBV15 and TRBJ1-1; weak D call: TRBD1 (5 bases). The V gene's germline CDR1 is LNHNV and CDR2 YYDKDF (reference sequence). This CDR3 is built from 15 residues. V shed 0 bases and J shed 5 bases, with 13 bases lying between them. The CDR3 spells CATSREAGPYTEAFF. CDR3 nucleotide sequence: TGTGCCACCAGCAGAGAGGCGGGGCCGTATACTGAAGCTTTCTTT.

This chain uses TRBV19 with TRBJ2-6, with D unresolved. Trimming stripped 10 bases from V and 0 bases from J, with 16 bases between. The CDR3 loop spans 16 amino acids. Germline values: CDR1 LNHDA, CDR2 SQIVND (reference sequence). CDR3 amino acids: CATKVARPSGANVLTF. The CDR3 region has the DNA TGTGCCACCAAAGTAGCCCGCCCCTCTGGGGCCAACGTCCTGACTTTC.

This rearrangement joins TRBV5-1 to TRBJ1-4; D gene uncertain. Deletions cut 1 base from V and 5 bases from J, with 12 bases between. The CDR3 is made up of 15 amino acids. Germline V lookup: CDR1 SGHRS, CDR2 YFSETQ. CDR3 residues: CASSLKGSTNEKLFF. DNA for the CDR3: TGCGCCAGCAGCTTGAAGGGAAGCACCAATGAAAAACTGTTTTTT.

The chain has TRBV7-2 and TRBJ2-3, with a tentative D call TRBD1 (5 bases). This CDR3 region has 14 residues. The germline CDR1 and CDR2 sequences are SGHTA and FQGNSA. Trimming took 3 bases from V and 6 from J, leaving 13 bases between them. The CDR3 reads CASSFLGRTDTQYF. The CDR3 DNA is TGTGCCAGCAGCTTTTTGGGGCGGACCGATACGCAGTATTTT.

The rearrangement uses TRBV27 and TRBJ2-5, with D maybe TRBD1 (5 bases). V lost 6 bases, J lost 0 bases, and 20 bases lay in between. Germline V CDR1 and CDR2: MNHEY, SMNVEV (reference sequence). CDR3 size: 17 residues. In nucleotides, the CDR3 is TGTGCCAGCAGCTTGTGGGCGGACACTAAATACCAAGAGACCCAGTACTTC. Translating gives CASSLWADTKYQETQYF.

The genes are TRBV7-9 and TRBJ1-2; maybe TRBD1 (6 bases). This CDR3 comprises 14 residues. In germline, CDR1 is SEHNR, CDR2 FQNEAQ (reference sequence). V was pared by 3 bases and J by 5 bases, with 13 bases between. CDR3 amino acids: CASSFNPQGYGYTF. The CDR3 DNA sequence: TGTGCCAGCAGCTTTAATCCACAGGGATATGGCTACACCTTC. The full variable domain, with the rest looked up from reference TRBV7-9 and TRBJ1-2, is DTGVSQNPRHKITKRGQNVTFRCDPISEHNRLYWYRQTLGQGPEFLTYFQNEAQLEKSRLLSDRFSAERPKGSFSTLEIQRTEQGDSAMYLCASSFNPQGYGYTFGSGTRLTVV.

V is TRBV10-3 and J is TRBJ1-2; 9 bases line up with TRBD1. CDR3 length: 13 residues. Germline V lookup: CDR1 ENHRY, CDR2 SYGVKD. Trimming cost V 8 bases and J 2 bases; bases outside gene matches: 3. In DNA, the CDR3 is TGTGCCATCTGGACAGGGGAGAACTATGGCTACACCTTC. Its protein product is CAIWTGENYGYTF.

This chain links TRBV30 with TRBJ2-1, with a weak D call TRBD2 (5 bases). This CDR3 has 16 residues. Germline assignment: CDR1 GTSNPN and CDR2 SVGIG (reference sequence). The V gene lost 0 bases and the J gene lost 5 bases, with 17 bases spanning the gap. The CDR3 DNA reads TGTGCCTGGAGTGTACTAGACCTCGGGGAGCACAATGAGCAGTTCTTC. Translated, it gives CAWSVLDLGEHNEQFF.

The chain couples TRBV18 to TRBJ2-3; D is unresolved. The CDR3 consists of 12 residues. V was shortened by 3 bases and J by 5 bases, with 6 bases between the two germline ends. Germline values: CDR1 KGHSH, CDR2 LQKENI. The CDR3 protein is CASSPQQDTQYF. The DNA of the CDR3 is TGTGCCAGCTCACCGCAGCAAGATACGCAGTATTTT.

The chain has TRBV4-1 and TRBJ1-1; 7 nucleotides align to TRBD1. Germline CDR1 is MGHRA and CDR2 is YSYEKL. This CDR3 has 14 residues. Unmatched junction bases numbered 6, after V lost 4 bases and J lost 4 bases. The CDR3 is CASSPSYRGTEAFF. CDR3 coding DNA: TGCGCCAGCAGCCCCTCCTACAGGGGCACTGAAGCTTTCTTT.

V gene TRBV9 combines with J gene TRBJ2-5; D unresolved. V shed 3 bases and J shed 14 bases, with 14 bases lying between them. The CDR3 spans 11 residues. Per germline, CDR1 SGDLS and CDR2 YYNGEE. The chain's CDR3 is CASSGLSGHYF. In DNA form, the CDR3 reads TGTGCCAGCAGCGGTCTATCGGGTCATTACTTC.

This CDR3 is CASSQLSGSLPYEQYF. CDR3 nucleotides: TGCGCCAGCAGCCAACTCAGCGGGAGTCTTCCCTACGAGCAGTACTTC. The gene calls are TRBV4-1 and TRBJ2-7, with 8 bases fitting TRBD2. The CDR3 sequence is 16 residues long. Losses at the gene ends were 2 bases for V and 2 bases for J; bases not matched to a gene: 8. Per the germline V gene, CDR1 is MGHRA and CDR2 is YSYEKL.

This chain connects TRBV4-3 to TRBJ2-2, with 7 bases that match TRBD1. Per germline, CDR1 LGHNA and CDR2 YSLEER. With 4 bases clipped from V and 5 bases from J, the junction kept 10 bases outside the gene matches. This CDR3 spans 16 amino acids. The CDR3 nucleotides are TGCGCCAGCAGCCTTCAGGGGGTAGGGAAAACCGGGGAGCTGTTTTTT. This encodes CASSLQGVGKTGELFF.